The 17 T cell receptor beta chains given below trace back to one sample, sequenced in a study of blood T cell repertoires in COVID-19. The repertoire was sequenced with immunoSEQ multiplex PCR; TCRdb's copy has only in-frame clones and lacks some. The repertoire holds over 200,000 clones, more than 75% seen once, with 10% to 15% in the top ten. The sample taken for sequencing was peripheral blood. The receptors here all came from a woman aged 35 to 49 with acute or convalescent COVID-19.

V and J are TRBV4-1 and TRBJ2-7; 7 bases match TRBD1. Losses at the gene ends were 4 bases for V and 1 base for J; bases not matched to a gene: 1. Per germline, CDR1 MGHRA and CDR2 YSYEKL. The CDR3 extends over 13 amino acids. For the CDR3, the DNA is TGCGCCAGCAGCCCGGGACAGTCCTACGAGCAGTACTTC. It codes for CASSPGQSYEQYF.

In this sample, this clone turned up a few times. Other DNA sequences of this sample code for an identical CDR3. The chain employs TRBV5-1 and TRBJ1-4; no firm D call. CDR1 and CDR2 (germline): SGHRS, YFSETQ. The V and J ends lost 4 bases and 3 bases respectively, with 13 bases between them. CDR3 length: 15 amino acids. The CDR3 sequence is CASSMNPGPNEKLFF. The CDR3 DNA sequence: TGCGCCAGCAGCATGAACCCGGGTCCTAATGAAAAACTGTTTTTT.

The chain uses TRBV24-1 and TRBJ2-2, with D unclear. From germline, CDR1 is KGHDR and CDR2 SFDVKD. Trimming took 4 bases from V and 3 from J, leaving 11 bases between them. The CDR3 runs to 15 residues. In nucleotides, the CDR3 is TGTGCCACCAGTGACTCCAGGATTTACACCGGGGAGCTGTTTTTT. Residues: CATSDSRIYTGELFF.

The chain recombines TRBV7-9 with TRBJ1-1; D gene uncertain. V was cut by 1 base and J by 1 base, with 10 bases left in between. This CDR3 comprises 15 residues. The germline gives CDR1 SEHNR, CDR2 FQNEAQ (reference sequence). CDR3 region: CASSLGSSRNTEAFF. In nucleotides, the CDR3 is TGTGCCAGCAGCTTAGGATCGTCCAGGAACACTGAAGCTTTCTTT.

V gene TRBV4-3 combines with J gene TRBJ2-3; 10 nucleotides align to TRBD2. The CDR3 consists of 14 residues. CDR1 and CDR2 from the germline V gene are LGHNA and YSLEER. With 4 bases clipped from V and 6 bases from J, the junction kept 4 bases outside the gene matches. This CDR3 is CASSPGTSADTQYF. The CDR3 DNA follows: TGCGCCAGCAGCCCCGGGACTAGCGCGGATACGCAGTATTTT.

The V call is TRBV7-2, the J call TRBJ1-2; 9 bases map to TRBD1. Per germline, CDR1 SGHTA and CDR2 FQGNSA. The CDR3 consists of 18 residues. Trimming removed 5 bases from V and 4 bases from J; junction bases left unmatched: 17. The CDR3 is CASSISRTGVGVVYGYTF. CDR3 DNA sequence: TGTGCCAGCAGCATAAGTAGGACAGGGGTGGGAGTAGTCTATGGCTACACCTTC.

This chain connects TRBV20-1 to TRBJ2-2; 10 nucleotides line up with TRBD2. Trimming cost V 3 bases and J 9 bases; bases outside gene matches: 16. Germline-derived CDR1 and CDR2 are DFQATT and SNEGSKA (reference sequence). The CDR3 is made up of 17 amino acids. The CDR3 here is CSASSSGRAGTTRELFF. CDR3 nucleotides: TGCAGTGCTAGTTCGAGCGGGAGGGCCGGTACGACCAGGGAGCTGTTTTTT.

The rearrangement joins TRBV5-4 to TRBJ1-2; TRBD1 aligns across 8 bases. V lost 1 base, J lost 2 bases, and 4 bases stayed unmatched. The germline gives CDR1 SGHNT, CDR2 YYREEE (reference sequence). This CDR3 is 15 amino acids long. CDR3 nucleotide sequence: TGTGCCAGCAGCTTGCGGGACAGGCCCAACTATGGCTACACCTTC. Translation: CASSLRDRPNYGYTF.

This chain's CDR3 is CASSLRSGTDTQYF. The CDR3 DNA is TGTGCCAGCAGCTTACGGTCTGGCACAGATACGCAGTATTTT. This rearrangement joins TRBV7-9 to TRBJ2-3, with D unclear. The CDR3 extends over 14 amino acids. CDR1 SEHNR and CDR2 FQNEAQ come from the germline V gene (reference sequence). The V end was cut by 2 bases, the J end by 1 base, with 7 bases between.

CDR3 DNA: TGTGCCAGCAGCCTCACAGGGAATAATTCACCCCTCCACTTT. It codes for CASSLTGNNSPLHF. The V and J genes are TRBV3-1 (or the pseudogene TRBV3-2) and TRBJ1-6; TRBD1 might be the D (6 bases). This CDR3 region has 14 residues. In germline, CDR1 is LGHDT, CDR2 YNNKEL (reference sequence). V lost 4 bases and J lost 5, with 9 bases in between.

The CDR3 loop reads CASSMKGAQSEAFF. The CDR3 DNA sequence: TGTGCCAGTAGTATGAAGGGGGCTCAAAGTGAAGCTTTCTTT. The rearrangement uses TRBV19 and TRBJ1-1; 7 bases align to TRBD1. The ends lost 3 bases at V and 7 bases at J; junction bases unmatched: 8. The V gene's germline CDR1 is LNHDA and CDR2 SQIVND (reference sequence). This CDR3 is 14 amino acids long.

The CDR3 loop is CASRKTGNEQYF. CDR3 nucleotide sequence: TGTGCCAGCAGGAAAACAGGGAACGAGCAGTACTTC. V and J are TRBV21-1 and TRBJ2-7; the table's D call of TRBD1 was not tested on the DNA. TRBV21-1 is recorded as a pseudogene. This CDR3 region has 12 residues.

This clone came up once. The chain employs TRBV7-9 and TRBJ2-2, with a weak D call TRBD2 (6 bases). This CDR3 contains 17 residues. Trimming stripped 1 base from V and 0 bases from J, with 12 bases between. Per the germline V gene, CDR1 is SEHNR and CDR2 is FQNEAQ (reference sequence). CDR3 coding DNA: TGTGCCAGCAGCTTAGGCCTAGCGAGCTCGAACACCGGGGAGCTGTTTTTT. Translated, it gives CASSLGLASSNTGELFF.

The V gene is TRBV7-9, the J gene TRBJ2-5; 10 positions agree with TRBD1. Germline CDR1 SEHNR, CDR2 FQNEAQ (reference sequence). Trimming removed 3 bases from V and 7 bases from J; junction bases left unmatched: 14. CDR3 length: 17 residues. CDR3 region: CASSFFFGTGAQGTQYF. The CDR3 bases are TGTGCCAGCAGCTTCTTCTTTGGGACAGGGGCTCAGGGGACCCAGTACTTC.

This rearrangement joins TRBV7-2 to TRBJ1-1; D might be TRBD1 (6 bases). This CDR3 is 13 amino acids long. Germline CDR1 reads SGHTA; CDR2 reads FQGNSA. V was clipped by 2 bases and J by 7 bases, with 11 bases between them. Written as DNA, the CDR3 is TGTGCCAGCAGCTTATATGGCAGGGGTGAAGCTTTCTTT. This translates into CASSLYGRGEAFF.

This clone was observed a single time. The chain couples TRBV6-1 to TRBJ1-2; possible D gene TRBD1, 5 bases. The CDR3 extends over 12 amino acids. Germline CDR1 reads MNHNS; CDR2 reads SASEGT. Trimming left V 6 bases short and J 10 bases short, with 15 bases between. The CDR3 here is CASSRGTWDYTF. The CDR3 coding sequence is TGTGCCAGCAGCCGCGGGACCTGGGACTACACCTTC.

V usage is TRBV5-1 and J usage is TRBJ1-2, with 10 nucleotides matching TRBD1. CDR1 is SGHRS, CDR2 YFSETQ, per germline. The V and J ends lost 2 bases and 7 bases, in that order; junction bases with no gene match: 2. The CDR3 has 13 residues. The CDR3 DNA reads as TGCGCCAGCAGCTTCGGGACAGGGGTTGGCTACACCTTC. Translated, it gives CASSFGTGVGYTF.